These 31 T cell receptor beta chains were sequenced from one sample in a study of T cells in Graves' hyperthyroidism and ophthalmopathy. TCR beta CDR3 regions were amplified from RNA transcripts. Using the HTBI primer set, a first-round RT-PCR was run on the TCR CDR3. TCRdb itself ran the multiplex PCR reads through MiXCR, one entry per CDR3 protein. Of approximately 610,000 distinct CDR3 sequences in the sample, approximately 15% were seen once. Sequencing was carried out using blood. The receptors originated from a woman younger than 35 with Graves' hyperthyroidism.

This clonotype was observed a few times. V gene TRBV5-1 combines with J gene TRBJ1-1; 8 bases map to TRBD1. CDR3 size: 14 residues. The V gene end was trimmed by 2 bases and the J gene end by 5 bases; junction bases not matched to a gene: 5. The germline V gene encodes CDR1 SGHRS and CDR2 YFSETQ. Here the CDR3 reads CASSLKQGGTEAFF. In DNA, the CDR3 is TGCGCCAGCAGCTTAAAACAGGGGGGGACTGAAGCTTTCTTT.

CDR3 bases: TGTGCCAGCAGCCAAGTGGGACTTGGTAACTCCTACAATGAGCAGTTCTTC. Its translation: CASSQVGLGNSYNEQFF. V is TRBV3-1 and J is TRBJ2-1; D possibly corresponds to TRBD2 (6 bases). The CDR3 contains 17 residues. V lost 1 base to trimming and J lost 0 bases, with 13 bases between them. Germline values: CDR1 LGHDT, CDR2 YNNKEL (reference sequence).

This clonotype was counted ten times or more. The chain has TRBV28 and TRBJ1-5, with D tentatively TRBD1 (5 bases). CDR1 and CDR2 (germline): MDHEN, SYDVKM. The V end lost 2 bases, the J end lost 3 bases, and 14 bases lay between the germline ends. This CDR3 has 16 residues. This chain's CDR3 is CASSLKGTANNQPQHF. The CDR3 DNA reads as TGTGCCAGCAGTTTAAAGGGGACGGCTAACAATCAGCCCCAGCATTTT. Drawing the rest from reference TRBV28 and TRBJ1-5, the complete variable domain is DVKVTQSSRYLVKRTGEKVFLECVQDMDHENMFWYRQDPGLGLRLIYFSYDVKMKEKGDIPEGYSVSREKKERFSLILESASTNQTSMYLCASSLKGTANNQPQHFGDGTRLSIL.

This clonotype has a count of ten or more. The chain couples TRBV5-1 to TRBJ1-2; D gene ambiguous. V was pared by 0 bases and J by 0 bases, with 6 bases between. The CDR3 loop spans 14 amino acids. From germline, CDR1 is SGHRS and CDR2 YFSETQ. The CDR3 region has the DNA TGCGCCAGCAGCTTGGAAGACCCTAACTATGGCTACACCTTC. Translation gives CASSLEDPNYGYTF.

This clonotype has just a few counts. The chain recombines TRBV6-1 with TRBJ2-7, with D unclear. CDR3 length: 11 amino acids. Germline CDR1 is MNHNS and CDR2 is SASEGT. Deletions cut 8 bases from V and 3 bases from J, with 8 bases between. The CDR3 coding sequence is TGTGCCAGCGGCCCCGTCTACGAGCAGTACTTC. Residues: CASGPVYEQYF.

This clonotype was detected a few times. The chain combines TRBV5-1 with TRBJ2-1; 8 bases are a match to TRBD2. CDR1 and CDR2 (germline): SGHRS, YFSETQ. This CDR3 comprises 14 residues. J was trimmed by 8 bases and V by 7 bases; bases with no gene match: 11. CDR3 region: CASFRGSGNDEQFF. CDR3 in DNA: TGCGCCAGCTTCCGGGGTAGCGGGAACGATGAGCAGTTCTTC.

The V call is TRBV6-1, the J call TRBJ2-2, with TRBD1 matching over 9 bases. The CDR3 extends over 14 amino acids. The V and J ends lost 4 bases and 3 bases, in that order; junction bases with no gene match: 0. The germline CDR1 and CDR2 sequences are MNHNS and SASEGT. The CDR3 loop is CASSGQGDTGELFF. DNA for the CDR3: TGTGCCAGCAGTGGACAGGGGGACACCGGGGAGCTGTTTTTT.

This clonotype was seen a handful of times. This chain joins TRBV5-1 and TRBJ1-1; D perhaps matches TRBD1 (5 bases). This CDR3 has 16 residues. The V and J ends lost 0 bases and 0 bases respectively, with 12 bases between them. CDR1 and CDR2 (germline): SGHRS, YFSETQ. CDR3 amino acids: CASSLAGGGMNTEAFF. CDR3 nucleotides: TGCGCCAGCAGCTTGGCCGGGGGGGGGATGAACACTGAAGCTTTCTTT.

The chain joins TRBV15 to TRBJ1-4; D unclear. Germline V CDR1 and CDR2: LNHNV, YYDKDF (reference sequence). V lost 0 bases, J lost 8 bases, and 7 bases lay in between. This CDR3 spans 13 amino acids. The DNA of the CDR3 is TGTGCCACCAGCAGAGATCGGGAGGAAAAACTGTTTTTT. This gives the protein CATSRDREEKLFF.

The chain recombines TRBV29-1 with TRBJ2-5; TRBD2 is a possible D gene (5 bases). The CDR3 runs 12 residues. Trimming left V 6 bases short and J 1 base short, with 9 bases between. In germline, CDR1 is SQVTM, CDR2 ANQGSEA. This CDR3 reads CSVAGLQETQYF. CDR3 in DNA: TGCAGCGTCGCGGGCCTCCAAGAGACCCAGTACTTC.

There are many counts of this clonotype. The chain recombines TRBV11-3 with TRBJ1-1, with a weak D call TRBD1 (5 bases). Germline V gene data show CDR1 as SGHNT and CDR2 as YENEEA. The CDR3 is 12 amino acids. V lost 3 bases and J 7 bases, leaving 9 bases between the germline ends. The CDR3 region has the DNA TGTGCCAGCAGCTTCCAGGGAGATGAAGCTTTCTTT. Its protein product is CASSFQGDEAFF.

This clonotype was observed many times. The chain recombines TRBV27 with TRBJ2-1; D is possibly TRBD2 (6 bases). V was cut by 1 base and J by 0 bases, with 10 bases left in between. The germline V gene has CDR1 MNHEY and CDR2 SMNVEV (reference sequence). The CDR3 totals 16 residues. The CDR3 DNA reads TGTGCCAGCAGTTTATTAGTGACTAGCTCCTACAATGAGCAGTTCTTC. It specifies CASSLLVTSSYNEQFF.

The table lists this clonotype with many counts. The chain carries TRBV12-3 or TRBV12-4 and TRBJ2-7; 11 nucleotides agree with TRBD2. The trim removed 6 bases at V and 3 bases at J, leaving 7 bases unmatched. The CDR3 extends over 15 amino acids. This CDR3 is CASRLAGAPYYEQYF. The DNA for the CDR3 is TGTGCCAGCAGACTAGCGGGAGCCCCCTACTACGAGCAGTACTTC.

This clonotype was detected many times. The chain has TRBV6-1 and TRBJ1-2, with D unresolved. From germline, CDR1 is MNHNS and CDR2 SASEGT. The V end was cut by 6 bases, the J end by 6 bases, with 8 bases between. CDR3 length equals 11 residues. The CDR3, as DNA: TGTGCCAGCAGGCCTGTCAATGGCTACACCTTC. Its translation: CASRPVNGYTF.

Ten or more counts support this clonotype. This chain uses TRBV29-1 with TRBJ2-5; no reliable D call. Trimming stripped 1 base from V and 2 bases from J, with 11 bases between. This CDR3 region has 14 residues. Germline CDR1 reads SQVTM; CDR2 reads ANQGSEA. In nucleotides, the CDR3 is TGCAGCGTTGAAGGGTGGCAGGCGCAAGAGACCCAGTACTTC. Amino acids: CSVEGWQAQETQYF. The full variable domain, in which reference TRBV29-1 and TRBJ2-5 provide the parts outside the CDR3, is SAVISQKPSRDICQRGTSLTIQCQVDSQVTMMFWYRQQPGQSLTLIATANQGSEATYESGFVIDKFPISRPNLTFSTLTVSNMSPEDSSIYLCSVEGWQAQETQYFGPGTRLLVL.

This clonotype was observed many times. The CDR3 DNA reads TGTGCCAGCAGTTCCGGGACTAGCGGGATGGTGAGCACAGATACGCAGTATTTT. Its protein product is CASSSGTSGMVSTDTQYF. The chain combines TRBV7-2 with TRBJ2-3; 13 bases map to TRBD2. The ends lost 6 bases at V and 0 bases at J; junction bases unmatched: 9. The CDR3 is 18 residues long. From germline, CDR1 is SGHTA and CDR2 FQGNSA.

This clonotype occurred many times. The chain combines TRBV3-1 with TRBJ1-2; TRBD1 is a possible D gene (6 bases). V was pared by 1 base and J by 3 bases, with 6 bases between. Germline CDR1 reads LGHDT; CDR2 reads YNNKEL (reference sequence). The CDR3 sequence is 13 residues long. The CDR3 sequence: CASSQAGDYGYTF. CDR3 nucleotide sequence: TGTGCCAGCAGCCAAGCAGGGGACTATGGCTACACCTTC.

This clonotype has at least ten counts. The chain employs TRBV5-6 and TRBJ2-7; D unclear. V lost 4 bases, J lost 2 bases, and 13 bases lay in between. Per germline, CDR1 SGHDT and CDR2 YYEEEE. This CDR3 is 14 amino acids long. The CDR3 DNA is TGTGCCAGCAGCGGAAAGGGTGGGCCCTACGAGCAGTACTTC. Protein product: CASSGKGGPYEQYF.

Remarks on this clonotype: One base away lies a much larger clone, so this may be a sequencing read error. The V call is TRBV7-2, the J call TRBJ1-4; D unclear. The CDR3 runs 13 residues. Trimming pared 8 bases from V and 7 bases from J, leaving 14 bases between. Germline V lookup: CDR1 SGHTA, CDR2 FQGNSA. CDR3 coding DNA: TGTGCCAGCGGCTGGGTCCGGGGTGAAAAACTGTTTTTT. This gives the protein CASGWVRGEKLFF.

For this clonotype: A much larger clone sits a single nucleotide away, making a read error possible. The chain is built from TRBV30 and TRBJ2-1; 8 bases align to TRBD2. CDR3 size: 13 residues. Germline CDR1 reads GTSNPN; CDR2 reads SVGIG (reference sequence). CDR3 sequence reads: CAWSSGGRNEQLF. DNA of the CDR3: TGTGCCTGGAGCAGCGGGGGACGGAATGAGCAGCTCTTC.

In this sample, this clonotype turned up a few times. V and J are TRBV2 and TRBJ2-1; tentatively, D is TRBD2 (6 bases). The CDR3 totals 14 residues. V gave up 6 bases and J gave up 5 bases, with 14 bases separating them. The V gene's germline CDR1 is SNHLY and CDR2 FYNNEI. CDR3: CASRTGLSNNEQFF. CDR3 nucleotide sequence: TGTGCCAGCAGGACCGGACTAAGCAACAATGAGCAGTTCTTC.

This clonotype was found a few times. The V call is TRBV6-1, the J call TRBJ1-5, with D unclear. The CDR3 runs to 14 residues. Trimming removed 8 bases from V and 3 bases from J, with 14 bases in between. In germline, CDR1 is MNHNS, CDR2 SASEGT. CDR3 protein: CASGRWSSNQPQHF. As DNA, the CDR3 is TGTGCCAGCGGGCGTTGGAGTTCCAATCAGCCCCAGCATTTT.

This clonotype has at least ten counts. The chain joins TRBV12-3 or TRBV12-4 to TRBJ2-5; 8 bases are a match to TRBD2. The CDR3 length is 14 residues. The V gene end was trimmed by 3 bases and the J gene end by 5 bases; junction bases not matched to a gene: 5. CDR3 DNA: TGTGCCAGCAGTTTCAGCGGGAGTGGCGAGACCCAGTACTTC. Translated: CASSFSGSGETQYF.

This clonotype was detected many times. CDR3 in amino acids: CASSVLSGGPWNTGELFF. For the CDR3, the DNA is TGTGCCAGCAGTGTTCTTAGCGGGGGCCCCTGGAACACCGGGGAGCTGTTTTTT. This rearrangement joins TRBV6-1 to TRBJ2-2; 9 nucleotides line up with TRBD2. This CDR3 spans 18 amino acids. V lost 4 bases to trimming and J lost 1 base; unmatched junction nucleotides: 10. Looked up from germline, CDR1 is MNHNS and CDR2 is SASEGT.

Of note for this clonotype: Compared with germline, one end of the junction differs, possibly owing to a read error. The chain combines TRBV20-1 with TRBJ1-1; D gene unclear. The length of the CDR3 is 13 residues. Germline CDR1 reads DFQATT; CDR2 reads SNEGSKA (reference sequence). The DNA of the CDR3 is TGCAGCGTTGGCACTCCATCGAGCGGAGAAGGTTTCTTT. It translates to CSVGTPSSGEGFF.

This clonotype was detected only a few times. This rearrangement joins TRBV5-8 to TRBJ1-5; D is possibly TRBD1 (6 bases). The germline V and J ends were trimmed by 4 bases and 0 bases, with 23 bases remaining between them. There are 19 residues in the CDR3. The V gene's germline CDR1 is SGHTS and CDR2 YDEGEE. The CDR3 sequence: CASSPGPGQAPYSNQPQHF. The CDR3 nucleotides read TGTGCCAGCAGCCCAGGACCGGGACAAGCGCCATATAGCAATCAGCCCCAGCATTTT.

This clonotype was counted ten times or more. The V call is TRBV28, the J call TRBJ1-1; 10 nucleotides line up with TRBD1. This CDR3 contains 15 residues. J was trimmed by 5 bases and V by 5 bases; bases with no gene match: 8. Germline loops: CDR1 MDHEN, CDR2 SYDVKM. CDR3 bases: TGTGCCAGCAGTCCCCGCTGGACAGGGGGGACTGAAGCTTTCTTT. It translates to CASSPRWTGGTEAFF. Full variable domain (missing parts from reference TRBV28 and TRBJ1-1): DVKVTQSSRYLVKRTGEKVFLECVQDMDHENMFWYRQDPGLGLRLIYFSYDVKMKEKGDIPEGYSVSREKKERFSLILESASTNQTSMYLCASSPRWTGGTEAFFGQGTRLTVV.

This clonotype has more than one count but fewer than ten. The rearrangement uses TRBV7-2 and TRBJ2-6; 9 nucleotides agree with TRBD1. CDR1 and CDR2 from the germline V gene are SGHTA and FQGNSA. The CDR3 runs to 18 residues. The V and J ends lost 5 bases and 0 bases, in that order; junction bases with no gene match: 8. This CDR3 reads CASSRRGQGLSGANVLTF. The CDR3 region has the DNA TGTGCCAGCAGCCGCCGAGGACAGGGGCTCTCTGGGGCCAACGTCCTGACTTTC.

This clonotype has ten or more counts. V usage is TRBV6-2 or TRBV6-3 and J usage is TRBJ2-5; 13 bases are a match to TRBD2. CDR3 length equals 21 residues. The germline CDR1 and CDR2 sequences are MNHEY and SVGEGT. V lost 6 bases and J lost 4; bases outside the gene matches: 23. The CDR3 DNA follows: TGTGCCAGCAGAACTACCTGGACTAGCGGGGGTTCGGGTGTTGTGGCAGAGACCCAGTACTTC. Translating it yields CASRTTWTSGGSGVVAETQYF.

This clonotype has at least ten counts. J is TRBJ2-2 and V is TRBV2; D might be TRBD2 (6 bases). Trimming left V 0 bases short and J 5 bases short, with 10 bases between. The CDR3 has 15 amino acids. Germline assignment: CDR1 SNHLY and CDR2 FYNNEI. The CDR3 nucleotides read TGTGCCAGCAGTGAAGCGCGGGGCAGTACCGGGGAGCTGTTTTTT. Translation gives CASSEARGSTGELFF.

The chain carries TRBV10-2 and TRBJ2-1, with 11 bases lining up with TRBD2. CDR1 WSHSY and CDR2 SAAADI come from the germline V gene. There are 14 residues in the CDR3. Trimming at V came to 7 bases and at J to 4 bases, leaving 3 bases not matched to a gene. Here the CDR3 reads CASIRLAGYNEQFF. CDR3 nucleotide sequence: TGCGCCAGCATCCGACTAGCGGGGTACAATGAGCAGTTCTTC.